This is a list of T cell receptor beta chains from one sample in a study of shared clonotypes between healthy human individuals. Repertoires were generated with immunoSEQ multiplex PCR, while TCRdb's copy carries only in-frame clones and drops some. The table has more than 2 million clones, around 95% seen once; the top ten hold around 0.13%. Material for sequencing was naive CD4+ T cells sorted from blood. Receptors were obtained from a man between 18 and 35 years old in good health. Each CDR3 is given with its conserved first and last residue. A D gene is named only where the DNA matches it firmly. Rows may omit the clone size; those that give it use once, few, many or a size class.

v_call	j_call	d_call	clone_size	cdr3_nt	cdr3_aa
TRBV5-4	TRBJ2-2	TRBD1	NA	TGTGCCAGCACAGGGACAGGAAACACCGGGGAGCTGTTTTTT	CASTGTGNTGELFF
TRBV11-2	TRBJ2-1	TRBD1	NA	TGTGCCAGCAGCCTTAGACAGGGTTATGACAATGAGCAGTTCTTC	CASSLRQGYDNEQFF
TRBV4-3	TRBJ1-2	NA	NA	TGCGCCAGCAGCCAAGGAATCTCAGGGGCAGGGGAAGGCTACACCTTC	CASSQGISGAGEGYTF
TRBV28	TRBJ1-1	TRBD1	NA	TGTGCCAGCTGTGAACAGGGGGCGGCGGGCGACACTGAAGCTTTCTTT	CASCEQGAAGDTEAFF
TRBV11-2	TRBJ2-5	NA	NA	TGTGCCAGCAGCTTAGATGGATTAGGCCCAGAGACCCAGTACTTC	CASSLDGLGPETQYF
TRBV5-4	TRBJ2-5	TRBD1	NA	TGTGCCAGCAGCTTAACGACAGGGGGCACTGAGACCCAGTACTTC	CASSLTTGGTETQYF
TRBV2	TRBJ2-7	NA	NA	TGTGCCAGCAGTGGGGGACAGGGGAGGAGTAGCGGGAGGCGCCCTCCCTACGAGCAGTACTTC	CASSGGQGRSSGRRPPYEQYF
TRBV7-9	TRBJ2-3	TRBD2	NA	TGTGCCAGCAGCGGAACTTTAGCGGGGCGAGGTACGCAGTATTTT	CASSGTLAGRGTQYF
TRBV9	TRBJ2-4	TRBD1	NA	TGTGCCAGCAGCTCTACTTGGACAGGGGAAGCCAAAAACATTCAGTACTTC	CASSSTWTGEAKNIQYF
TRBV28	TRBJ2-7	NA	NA	TGTGCCAGCAGCCCAGTAGGGGCCCTCTACGAGCAGTACTTC	CASSPVGALYEQYF
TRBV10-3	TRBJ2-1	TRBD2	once	TGTGCCACCGGGACTAGCGGGGGGGCTAGCTCCTACAATGAGCAGTTCTTC	CATGTSGGASSYNEQFF